One sample yielded the 28 T cell receptor beta chains listed below, sequenced in a study of blood T cell repertoires in COVID-19. This table comes from immunoSEQ multiplex PCR, and its TCRdb copy is limited to in-frame clones, with some not included. The sample yields hundreds of thousands of clones, 75% to 90% seen once. Input material: PBMCs or T cells enriched from blood (not recorded which). These receptor sequences come from a young man who had recovered from COVID-19.

The chain links TRBV29-1 to TRBJ1-1; 7 bases are shared with TRBD1. This CDR3 is 13 amino acids long. Trimming at V came to 7 bases and at J to 0 bases, leaving 5 bases not matched to a gene. The germline CDR1 and CDR2 sequences are SQVTM and ANQGSEA. CDR3 DNA sequence: TGCAGCGCCAAACAGGGGATGAACACTGAAGCTTTCTTT. Residues: CSAKQGMNTEAFF.

The CDR3 DNA sequence: TGTGCCAGCAGCTCAAGGACAGGAGCAGGCTCCTACAATGAGCAGTTCTTC. Its translation: CASSSRTGAGSYNEQFF. The J gene is TRBJ2-1, the V gene TRBV9; 7 positions match TRBD1. The germline CDR1 and CDR2 sequences are SGDLS and YYNGEE. V shed 4 bases, J shed 0 bases, and the junction held 10 bases outside the gene matches. The CDR3 sequence is 17 residues long.

This clone was seen a few times. The chain links TRBV6-5 to TRBJ1-4; TRBD1 agrees at 7 bases. The length of the CDR3 is 13 residues. Per the germline V gene, CDR1 is MNHEY and CDR2 is SVGAGI. V lost 7 bases and J lost 7; bases outside the gene matches: 6. CDR3 coding DNA: TGTGCCAGCACCCCTACAGGGGCTGAAAAACTGTTTTTT. It codes for CASTPTGAEKLFF.

This chain links TRBV19 with TRBJ1-5; D may be TRBD1 (5 bases). The germline V and J ends were trimmed by 7 bases and 0 bases, with 13 bases remaining between them. This CDR3 region has 15 residues. Germline V gene sequence: CDR1 LNHDA, CDR2 SQIVND (reference sequence). This chain's CDR3 is CASKRQNFSNQPQHF. CDR3 DNA sequence: TGTGCCAGTAAGCGACAGAACTTTAGCAATCAGCCCCAGCATTTT.

The chain's CDR3 is CASSRQAPYNEQFF. DNA of the CDR3: TGTGCCAGCAGCCGACAGGCACCCTACAATGAGCAGTTCTTC. The chain joins TRBV6-5 to TRBJ2-1; possibly TRBD1 for D (6 bases). Germline-derived CDR1 and CDR2 are MNHEY and SVGAGI. This CDR3 has 14 amino acids. V lost 6 bases, J lost 2 bases, and 11 bases lay in between.

J is TRBJ2-7 and V is TRBV27; TRBD1 aligns across 9 bases. Per germline, CDR1 MNHEY and CDR2 SMNVEV (reference sequence). V gave up 5 bases and J gave up 3 bases; unmatched junction bases: 8. The CDR3 is made up of 15 amino acids. CDR3 sequence (DNA): TGTGCCAGCAGTCCTGGGACAGGGATCGGCTACGAGCAGTACTTC. Its protein product is CASSPGTGIGYEQYF.

This chain links TRBV5-1 with TRBJ1-1, with D perhaps matching TRBD1 (5 bases). CDR3 size: 14 residues. V was cut by 4 bases and J by 7 bases, with 17 bases left in between. Looked up from germline, CDR1 is SGHRS and CDR2 is YFSETQ. As DNA, the CDR3 is TGCGCCAGCAGCCAAACAAAACCCAGGGTTGAAGCTTTCTTT. This codes for CASSQTKPRVEAFF.

J is TRBJ1-4 and V is TRBV19; weak D call: TRBD1 (5 bases). The CDR3 is 14 amino acids. V lost 5 bases and J 5 bases, leaving 12 bases between the germline ends. Germline V gene data show CDR1 as LNHDA and CDR2 as SQIVND (reference sequence). For the CDR3, the DNA is TGTGCCAGTAGTCCTCTCTCAGGGAATGAAAAACTGTTTTTT. Its protein is CASSPLSGNEKLFF. The variable domain in full, completed from reference TRBV19 and TRBJ1-4, reads DGGITQSPKYLFRKEGQNVTLSCEQNLNHDAMYWYRQDPGQGLRLIYYSQIVNDFQKGDIAEGYSVSREKKESFPLTVTSAQKNPTAFYLCASSPLSGNEKLFFGSGTQLSVL.

This chain joins TRBV12-3 or TRBV12-4 and TRBJ1-6; D gene unclear. CDR3 length: 12 residues. V was shortened by 2 bases and J by 11 bases, with 7 bases between the two germline ends. CDR3 coding DNA: TGTGCCAGCAGTTTATCCTCGGCACCCCTCCACTTT. Translation: CASSLSSAPLHF.

This clone has just a few counts. V gene TRBV19 combines with J gene TRBJ2-3; maybe TRBD1 (6 bases). The CDR3 covers 14 residues. Germline CDR1 LNHDA, CDR2 SQIVND (reference sequence). V gave up 0 bases and J gave up 4 bases, with 8 bases separating them. In DNA, the CDR3 is TGTGCCAGTAGTATAGACCGGACAGCAGATACGCAGTATTTT. The encoded protein is CASSIDRTADTQYF.

V is TRBV15 and J is TRBJ1-6; tentative D call: TRBD1 (5 bases). The germline gives CDR1 LNHNV, CDR2 YYDKDF (reference sequence). The CDR3 is 14 amino acids. Trimming shortened V by 2 bases and J by 10 bases, and 12 bases separated the two germline ends. The CDR3 spells CATSRPGGGSPLHF. In DNA, the CDR3 is TGTGCCACCAGCAGACCCGGCGGGGGGTCACCCCTCCACTTT.

V and J are TRBV4-1 and TRBJ1-5; D gene ambiguous. V lost 2 bases, J lost 5 bases, and 10 bases lay in between. The germline V gene has CDR1 MGHRA and CDR2 YSYEKL. The CDR3 runs to 14 residues. CDR3 sequence reads: CASSQLTRDQPQHF. The CDR3 nucleotides read TGCGCCAGCAGCCAATTGACTCGGGATCAGCCCCAGCATTTT.

This chain joins TRBV27 and TRBJ1-5, with D possibly TRBD1 on 5 matching bases. Looked up from germline, CDR1 is MNHEY and CDR2 is SMNVEV (reference sequence). Trimming took 2 bases from V and 4 from J, leaving 15 bases between them. This CDR3 is built from 16 residues. The CDR3 DNA reads TGTGCCAGCAGTTTAATGGGGGGTTTCGTTAATCAGCCCCAGCATTTT. Translated: CASSLMGGFVNQPQHF.

This chain joins TRBV12-3 or TRBV12-4 and TRBJ2-1; D possibly corresponds to TRBD2 (7 bases). The V and J ends lost 6 bases and 8 bases respectively, with 11 bases between them. The CDR3 length is 12 residues. The CDR3 sequence is CASSLGGHEQFF. In nucleotides, the CDR3 is TGTGCCAGCAGCCTGGGGGGGCATGAGCAGTTCTTC.

This clone occurred once. The rearrangement joins TRBV27 to TRBJ2-2; the D gene is possibly TRBD1 (6 bases). This CDR3 contains 14 residues. Germline CDR1 and CDR2: MNHEY and SMNVEV (reference sequence). The ends were cut back, 0 bases at V and 6 bases at J, with 8 bases in the middle. CDR3 residues: CASSLSTGSGELFF. The CDR3 DNA reads TGTGCCAGCAGTTTATCCACAGGGTCCGGGGAGCTGTTTTTT.

There are a few counts of this clone. The rearrangement links TRBV9 to TRBJ2-1, with D perhaps matching TRBD1 (6 bases). The germline V and J ends were trimmed by 0 bases and 5 bases, with 12 bases remaining between them. The CDR3 runs 15 residues. The germline V gene has CDR1 SGDLS and CDR2 YYNGEE. CDR3 DNA sequence: TGTGCCAGCAGCGTAGGGGGGCGAACTAACAATGAGCAGTTCTTC. Translated: CASSVGGRTNNEQFF. Complete variable domain (other parts from reference TRBV9 and TRBJ2-1): DSGVTQTPKHLITATGQRVTLRCSPRSGDLSVYWYQQSLDQGLQFLIQYYNGEERAKGNILERFSAQQFPDLHSELNLSSLELGDSALYFCASSVGGRTNNEQFFGPGTRLTVL.

The chain carries TRBV19 and TRBJ2-7; 10 bases align to TRBD1. The CDR3 runs 13 residues. V lost 7 bases and J lost 3; bases outside the gene matches: 3. CDR1 LNHDA and CDR2 SQIVND come from the germline V gene (reference sequence). The CDR3 DNA is TGTGCCAGTAAGGGACAGGGGAGCTACGAGCAGTACTTC. Residues: CASKGQGSYEQYF.

The rearrangement joins TRBV7-9 to TRBJ2-7; TRBD1 matches 9 bases. From germline, CDR1 is SEHNR and CDR2 FQNEAQ (reference sequence). V lost 5 bases and J lost 6; bases outside the gene matches: 8. CDR3 size: 14 residues. CDR3 loop: CASSPSGQGAEQYF. CDR3 in DNA: TGTGCCAGCAGCCCGTCGGGACAGGGAGCCGAGCAGTACTTC.

This chain joins TRBV28 and TRBJ2-5; TRBD2 matches 12 bases. Germline loops: CDR1 MDHEN, CDR2 SYDVKM. The V and J ends lost 6 bases and 0 bases, in that order; junction bases with no gene match: 2. There are 15 residues in the CDR3. CDR3 nucleotide sequence: TGTGCCAGCAGCAGACTAGCGGGGGACCAAGAGACCCAGTACTTC. This codes for CASSRLAGDQETQYF.

The chain links TRBV28 to TRBJ2-3; D is ambiguous. Trimming pared 2 bases from V and 3 bases from J, leaving 9 bases between. Germline CDR1 is MDHEN and CDR2 is SYDVKM. The length of the CDR3 is 14 residues. The CDR3 reads CASSLVYLTDTQYF. CDR3 coding DNA: TGTGCCAGCAGTTTAGTCTATTTAACAGATACGCAGTATTTT.

A single count supports this clone. The genes are TRBV2 and TRBJ1-2; unclear D gene. CDR1 is SNHLY and CDR2 is FYNNEI in the germline V gene. The V end lost 7 bases, the J end lost 4 bases, and 13 bases lay between the germline ends. The length of the CDR3 is 13 residues. The CDR3 bases are TGTGCCAGCATGAGGGAGGCAGTCTATGGCTACACCTTC. Its translation is CASMREAVYGYTF.

The chain is built from TRBV4-1 and TRBJ2-7, with 9 bases identical to TRBD2. V dropped 0 bases and J dropped 0; count of bases not matched to a gene: 3. Germline assignment: CDR1 MGHRA and CDR2 YSYEKL. This CDR3 spans 16 amino acids. The CDR3 sequence is CASSQELTSGSYEQYF. The CDR3 bases are TGCGCCAGCAGCCAAGAATTGACTAGCGGCTCCTACGAGCAGTACTTC.

This clone was seen only a few times. The rearrangement uses TRBV7-9 and TRBJ1-3, with TRBD1 identical over 7 bases. Germline values: CDR1 SEHNR, CDR2 FQNEAQ (reference sequence). V gave up 5 bases and J gave up 5 bases; unmatched junction bases: 6. The CDR3 contains 14 residues. The CDR3 loop reads CASSLGTERNTIYF. The DNA of the CDR3 is TGTGCCAGCAGCCTTGGGACAGAACGAAACACCATATATTTT.

The genes are TRBV29-1 and TRBJ2-3; 10 bases align to TRBD1. The CDR3 loop spans 13 amino acids. From germline, CDR1 is SQVTM and CDR2 ANQGSEA. V dropped 7 bases and J dropped 3; count of bases not matched to a gene: 4. Here the CDR3 DNA reads TGCAGCGGCCGGGACAGGGGTACAGATACGCAGTATTTT. It yields the protein CSGRDRGTDTQYF.

This chain joins TRBV12-1 and TRBJ1-5. TRBV12-1 is an annotated pseudogene. CDR3 length equals 15 residues. The CDR3 spells CASSAGGDGDQPQHF. In DNA form, the CDR3 reads TGTGCCAGCAGCGCGGGGGGGGACGGCGATCAGCCCCAGCATTTT.

This chain connects TRBV28 to TRBJ1-2; D perhaps matches TRBD1 (6 bases). With 6 bases removed from V and 6 bases from J, the gap between germline ends came to 11 bases. The CDR3 loop spans 12 amino acids. From germline, CDR1 is MDHEN and CDR2 SYDVKM. The CDR3 region has the DNA TGTGCCAGCAGCACTCAGGGGAATGGCTACACCTTC. Translation gives CASSTQGNGYTF.

This clone was observed a single time. This chain joins TRBV19 and TRBJ1-2, with TRBD1 matching over 7 bases. V lost 10 bases and J lost 0; bases outside the gene matches: 14. The V gene's germline CDR1 is LNHDA and CDR2 SQIVND (reference sequence). This CDR3 is 16 amino acids long. In nucleotides, the CDR3 is TGTGCCACACGTCCGGGACAGATCGTCGCTAACTATGGCTACACCTTC. Residues: CATRPGQIVANYGYTF.

This sequence joins TRBV4-2 and TRBJ1-6, with 8 bases matching TRBD1. Germline V lookup: CDR1 LGHNA, CDR2 YNFKEQ. Trimming took 0 bases from V and 11 from J; bases not matched to a gene: 6. The CDR3 is 15 residues long. CDR3 amino acids: CASSQDPRGRAPLHF. DNA for the CDR3: TGTGCCAGCAGCCAAGATCCCAGGGGGCGCGCACCCCTCCACTTT.